The rows below give T cell receptor beta chains drawn from one sample of a study of T cell responses to AZD1222 COVID-19 vaccine. Repertoires were generated with immunoSEQ multiplex PCR, while TCRdb's copy carries only in-frame clones and drops some. The sample records tens of thousands of clones, about 81% being singletons. Material: peripheral blood, obtained 28 days after the second AZD1222 dose. These receptors were collected from an adult who received the AZD1222 COVID-19 vaccine. CDR3s include the opening cysteine and the closing phenylalanine or tryptophan. A D gene is named only where the DNA matches it firmly. Clone size is shown for a subset of rows, as once, few, many or a class of expanded clone.

CDR3: CASSQVREEAFF
DNA: TGCGCCAGCAGCCAGGTCCGCGAAGAAGCTTTCTTT
V: TRBV5-1
size: .
J: TRBJ1-1
D: .

CDR3: CASSSRGDLVYEQYF
DNA: TGTGCCAGCAGCTCAAGAGGGGACCTCGTTTACGAGCAGTACTTC
V: TRBV11-2
size: .
J: TRBJ2-7
D: .

CDR3: CSVAGLAGGAYEQYF
DNA: TGCAGCGTAGCGGGACTAGCGGGAGGGGCCTACGAGCAGTACTTC
V: TRBV29-1
size: .
J: TRBJ2-7
D: TRBD2

CDR3: CASSQGTVFNQPQHF
DNA: TGCGCCAGCAGCCAAGGGACAGTTTTCAATCAGCCCCAGCATTTT
V: TRBV4-1
size: .
J: TRBJ1-5
D: .

CDR3: CASSRDPGFYEQYF
DNA: TGTGCCAGCAGCCGGGACCCCGGGTTTTACGAGCAGTACTTC
V: TRBV3-1/TRBV3-2
size: .
J: TRBJ2-7
D: .

CDR3: CASSLALSGEGGELFF
DNA: TGTGCCAGCAGCTTAGCGTTATCTGGGGAGGGCGGGGAGCTGTTTTTT
V: TRBV7-2
size: few
J: TRBJ2-2
D: TRBD2

CDR3: CASSLPGISYNEQFF
DNA: TGCGCCAGCAGCTTGCCGGGGATCAGCTACAATGAGCAGTTCTTC
V: TRBV5-1
size: .
J: TRBJ2-1
D: .

CDR3: CAWSGDTHEKLFF
DNA: TGTGCCTGGAGCGGGGACACCCATGAAAAACTGTTTTTT
V: TRBV30
size: .
J: TRBJ1-4
D: .

CDR3: CASSSLLDEQFF
DNA: TGTGCCAGTAGTTCCCTCCTCGATGAGCAGTTCTTC
V: TRBV19
size: .
J: TRBJ2-1
D: .

CDR3: CATSLGGPTDTQYF
DNA: TGTGCCACCTCCTTAGGGGGCCCCACAGATACGCAGTATTTT
V: TRBV24-1
size: .
J: TRBJ2-3
D: TRBD1

CDR3: CASSPEGGGNQPQHF
DNA: TGTGCCAGCAGCCCCGAAGGTGGCGGCAATCAGCCCCAGCATTTT
V: TRBV28
size: .
J: TRBJ1-5
D: .

CDR3: CASSVGDSYEQYF
DNA: TGTGCCAGCAGCGTCGGGGACTCGTACGAGCAGTACTTC
V: TRBV9
size: .
J: TRBJ2-7
D: .

CDR3: CASRQRRGDTQYF
DNA: TGTGCCAGCAGACAAAGGAGAGGTGATACGCAGTATTTT
V: TRBV28
size: few
J: TRBJ2-3
D: .

CDR3: CASSYETDPYSYEQYF
DNA: TGTGCCAGCAGTTACGAGACGGACCCCTACTCCTACGAGCAGTACTTC
V: TRBV6-2/TRBV6-3
size: .
J: TRBJ2-7
D: .

CDR3: CASSPPQGGTEAFF
DNA: TGTGCCAGCAGCCCTCCGCAGGGCGGCACTGAAGCTTTCTTT
V: TRBV6-2/TRBV6-3
size: .
J: TRBJ1-1
D: .

CDR3: CASSVIGGEGKLFF
DNA: TGTGCCAGCAGTGTCATCGGGGGGGAGGGCAAACTGTTTTTT
V: TRBV2
size: few
J: TRBJ1-4
D: .

CDR3: CASSLIGFRDRVDIQYF
DNA: TGTGCCAGCAGCTTAATTGGATTCCGGGACAGGGTTGACATTCAGTACTTC
V: TRBV11-2
size: .
J: TRBJ2-4
D: TRBD1

CDR3: CASSRAPKGEKLFF
DNA: TGTGCCAGCAGTAGGGCCCCAAAGGGGGAAAAACTGTTTTTT
V: TRBV28
size: once
J: TRBJ1-4
D: .

CDR3: CASSGWTTAKNIQYF
DNA: TGTGCCAGTAGTGGTTGGACTACAGCCAAAAACATTCAGTACTTC
V: TRBV19
size: .
J: TRBJ2-4
D: .

CDR3: CASSFGLGTLGEQYF
DNA: TGCGCCAGCAGCTTTGGACTTGGTACGTTAGGCGAGCAGTACTTC
V: TRBV5-1
size: .
J: TRBJ2-7
D: .

CDR3: CAGGLGGTGVETQYF
DNA: TGTGCCGGGGGCCTTGGCGGGACAGGGGTCGAGACCCAGTACTTC
V: TRBV30
size: .
J: TRBJ2-5
D: TRBD1

CDR3: CASSSWTGRGNQPQHF
DNA: TGTGCCAGCAGCTCCTGGACAGGGAGAGGCAATCAGCCCCAGCATTTT
V: TRBV7-2
size: .
J: TRBJ1-5
D: TRBD1

CDR3: CASGGSQETQYF
DNA: TGTGCCAGCGGGGGCAGCCAAGAGACCCAGTACTTC
V: TRBV2
size: .
J: TRBJ2-5
D: .

CDR3: CASSLKGTGNTIYF
DNA: TGTGCCAGCAGTTTAAAGGGGACGGGAAACACCATATATTTT
V: TRBV28
size: once
J: TRBJ1-3
D: .

CDR3: CASSGTSYRVSGYNEQFF
DNA: TGTGCCAGCAGCGGGACTAGTTACCGAGTGTCGGGTTACAATGAGCAGTTCTTC
V: TRBV7-9
size: .
J: TRBJ2-1
D: TRBD2

CDR3: CASSIKSSYNEQFF
DNA: TGTGCCAGTAGTATCAAGAGCTCCTACAATGAGCAGTTCTTC
V: TRBV19
size: .
J: TRBJ2-1
D: .

CDR3: CASSLAVLARSYEQYF
DNA: TGTGCCAGCAGCTTAGCCGTACTAGCGCGATCCTACGAGCAGTACTTC
V: TRBV7-2
size: .
J: TRBJ2-7
D: TRBD2

CDR3: CASSHPGGGRVYEQYF
DNA: TGTGCCAGCAGCCACCCCGGTGGCGGGAGGGTCTACGAGCAGTACTTC
V: TRBV3-1/TRBV3-2
size: .
J: TRBJ2-7
D: TRBD2

CDR3: CASTSSRRAGTDTQYF
DNA: TGTGCCAGCACCTCCTCACGACGGGCAGGCACAGATACGCAGTATTTT
V: TRBV28
size: few
J: TRBJ2-3
D: .

CDR3: CASSPPSLNDYGYTF
DNA: TGTGCCAGCTCACCACCGTCTCTCAATGACTATGGCTACACCTTC
V: TRBV18
size: few
J: TRBJ1-2
D: .

CDR3: CASSLGINYGYTF
DNA: TGTGCCAGCAGCTTAGGGATAAACTATGGCTACACCTTC
V: TRBV7-9
size: .
J: TRBJ1-2
D: .

CDR3: CASSLAKTPGDEQYF
DNA: TGCGCCAGCAGCTTGGCCAAGACCCCAGGGGACGAGCAGTACTTC
V: TRBV5-1
size: .
J: TRBJ2-7
D: .

CDR3: CASSGIPLLEAASYNSPLHF
DNA: TGTGCCAGCAGTGGAATCCCCCTTCTGGAGGCGGCTTCTTATAATTCACCCCTCCACTTT
V: TRBV6-1
size: .
J: TRBJ1-6
D: .

CDR3: CASSEETSGSNEQFF
DNA: TGTGCCAGCAGTGAGGAGACTAGCGGGAGCAATGAGCAGTTCTTC
V: TRBV6-4
size: .
J: TRBJ2-1
D: TRBD2

CDR3: CASSLDRFRGLEQPQHF
DNA: TGTGCCAGCAGTTTAGATCGGTTCAGGGGGCTCGAACAGCCCCAGCATTTT
V: TRBV28
size: .
J: TRBJ1-5
D: TRBD1

CDR3: CASSFGDWAYEQYF
DNA: TGTGCCAGCAGCTTTGGGGACTGGGCCTACGAGCAGTACTTC
V: TRBV7-9
size: .
J: TRBJ2-7
D: .

CDR3: CASSWREGGGNEQFF
DNA: TGTGCCAGCAGCTGGCGGGAGGGAGGGGGCAATGAGCAGTTCTTC
V: TRBV13
size: .
J: TRBJ2-1
D: TRBD2

CDR3: CASIKEPGASSYEQYF
DNA: TGTGCCAGCATCAAGGAACCAGGGGCCAGCTCCTACGAGCAGTACTTC
V: TRBV7-8
size: .
J: TRBJ2-7
D: .

CDR3: CASSPLRPPYGYTF
DNA: TGTGCCAGCAGTCCCCTCAGACCGCCTTATGGCTACACCTTC
V: TRBV28
size: .
J: TRBJ1-2
D: .

CDR3: CASSLGRGRQETQYF
DNA: TGCGCCAGCAGCTTGGGACGGGGACGCCAAGAGACCCAGTACTTC
V: TRBV5-1
size: .
J: TRBJ2-5
D: .

CDR3: CASSKGFQETQYF
DNA: TGTGCCAGTAGTAAGGGATTTCAAGAGACCCAGTACTTC
V: TRBV19
size: .
J: TRBJ2-5
D: .

CDR3: CASSVKRQGRETQYF
DNA: TGTGCCAGCAGCGTCAAGAGGCAGGGGCGGGAGACCCAGTACTTC
V: TRBV5-4
size: .
J: TRBJ2-5
D: .

CDR3: CASSPHVHSYEQYF
DNA: TGTGCCAGCAGCCCTCACGTGCACTCCTACGAGCAGTACTTC
V: TRBV7-8
size: few
J: TRBJ2-7
D: .

CDR3: CASSTGTKQYF
DNA: TGTGCCAGCAGTACAGGGACTAAGCAGTACTTC
V: TRBV5-6
size: .
J: TRBJ2-7
D: .

CDR3: CATSAQGLGYTF
DNA: TGTGCCACCAGTGCCCAGGGTTTGGGCTACACCTTC
V: TRBV24-1
size: .
J: TRBJ1-2
D: .

CDR3: CATSGQTDMNSPLHF
DNA: TGTGCCACCAGCGGGCAGACAGATATGAATTCACCCCTCCACTTT
V: TRBV15
size: .
J: TRBJ1-6
D: .

CDR3: CASSRAGGQPQHF
DNA: TGTGCCAGCAGTCGGGCGGGAGGTCAGCCCCAGCATTTT
V: TRBV27
size: .
J: TRBJ1-5
D: .

CDR3: CASGLKENTEAFF
DNA: TGTGCTAGTGGTTTGAAAGAGAACACTGAAGCTTTCTTT
V: TRBV12-5
size: .
J: TRBJ1-1
D: .

CDR3: CASSLGFRGSTGNTIYF
DNA: TGTGCCAGCAGCTTAGGTTTCCGGGGCTCCACTGGAAACACCATATATTTT
V: TRBV11-2
size: .
J: TRBJ1-3
D: .

CDR3: CASNPGRSYGYTF
DNA: TGTGCCAGCAATCCCGGACGGAGCTATGGCTACACCTTC
V: TRBV6-5
size: .
J: TRBJ1-2
D: .

CDR3: CASLNPVGPQHF
DNA: TGTGCCAGCCTTAACCCTGTAGGGCCCCAGCATTTT
V: TRBV27
size: .
J: TRBJ1-5
D: .

CDR3: CASSLEGGNNQPQHF
DNA: TGTGCCAGCAGCTTAGAGGGGGGGAACAATCAGCCCCAGCATTTT
V: TRBV7-9
size: .
J: TRBJ1-5
D: .

CDR3: CASRGQGLYEQYF
DNA: TGTGCCAGTAGGGGACAGGGCCTCTACGAGCAGTACTTC
V: TRBV19
size: few
J: TRBJ2-7
D: TRBD1

CDR3: CASSLLSGFNVETQYF
DNA: TGTGCCAGTAGTCTTTTAAGTGGTTTCAATGTAGAGACCCAGTACTTC
V: TRBV19
size: .
J: TRBJ2-5
D: .

CDR3: CASSYRASGPSWFF
DNA: TGTGCCAGCAGTTATCGGGCTAGCGGACCCAGTTGGTTCTTC
V: TRBV6-2/TRBV6-3
size: .
J: TRBJ2-1
D: TRBD2

CDR3: CASSIRGTNTEAFF
DNA: TGTGCCAGTAGTATCAGGGGAACCAACACTGAAGCTTTCTTT
V: TRBV19
size: .
J: TRBJ1-1
D: .

CDR3: CASSLGRPAYNEQFF
DNA: TGTGCCAGCAGCCTGGGGCGGCCAGCATACAATGAGCAGTTCTTC
V: TRBV7-2
size: few
J: TRBJ2-1
D: .

CDR3: CASSFQGDKPGPQHF
DNA: TGTGCCAGCAGCTTTCAAGGGGATAAGCCTGGGCCCCAGCATTTT
V: TRBV7-9
size: once
J: TRBJ1-5
D: .

CDR3: CASSYTDETSGSSYF
DNA: TGTGCCAGCAGTTACACCGACGAGACTAGCGGGAGTTCTTACTTC
V: TRBV6-5
size: .
J: TRBJ2-7
D: TRBD2